This T cell receptor (beta chain) was documented in a study of blood T cell repertoires in COVID-19 (dated by TCRdb to between 2020 and 2021). Some background on the complete study: Samples from collaborators originated in the United States, Italy and Spain and spanned both the acute and convalescent phases of COVID-19. The prospective study material was composed of cDNA or gDNA derived from T cells, B-cell-depleted T cells, or PBMCs. Deeply sampled blood TCRbeta repertoires from subjects exposed to, actively infected with, or recovered from COVID-19 were included in the dataset. The repertoires were made available in a free public database intended to serve as a resource for research on the immune response to SARS-CoV-2. Samples came from the ongoing ImmuneRACE study (first 160 participants) plus 1,254 subjects from 6 global collaborators. Nearly every sample came with metadata listing a de-identified subject ID, COVID-19 status, age in years and sex. Where available, HLA class I and class II types were obtained from metadata supplied by the sample provider rather than from assay-based typing. Overall results and qualifications from the work: Clinical and demographic metadata were provided uncurated, with the amount varying by source and participant.

Turning to this clone: Its binding antigen is unknown. Base-call qualities are not available, and no considerably larger clone is one nucleotide away.

Each collaborating institution followed its own protocols to collect whole blood in K2EDTA tubes. For TCRbeta analysis, collaborators shipped samples in one of three forms: frozen whole blood, isolated PBMCs, or DNA extracted from either of those sample types. Relative to germline, V is 0 bases shorter and J is 1 base shorter, with 8 bases between their ends. The CDR3 spans 15 residues, from the cysteine through the phenylalanine. Only the CDR3 part of the read is kept: 45 bases, read in frame from the first base. CDR1 and CDR2 (SGHNT, YYREEE) derive from the germline V gene (reference sequence). TCRbeta CDR3 regions were amplified from genomic DNA using the immunoSEQ Assay, a bias-controlled multiplex PCR. Regarding the original processing steps: The number of nucleated cells in each sample was estimated from the amplification of reference gene primers within the assay. Sequence reads were collapsed and filtered to measure the absolute abundance of every unique TCRbeta CDR3 rearrangement. For each sample, productive Simpson clonality was calculated by taking the square root of Simpson's diversity index across productive rearrangements. The table comes from immuneACCESS by way of TCRdb, which keeps in-frame sequences with V and J called. Part of the clones is missing from these tables; in studies checked, under half for an unresolved V gene and the rest for unknown reasons. V, J and clone size are taken as reported in that table, and D and trimming were inferred from the DNA itself. For this sample the table gives under 250,000 clones, of which around three quarters were detected only once. More than 7% of the sample lies in the top ten.

The receptor comes from a woman in her 70s with acute or convalescent COVID-19. Recombination linked TRBV5-4 to TRBJ1-3, with the D gene uncertain. Material for sequencing was peripheral blood. Here the CDR3 is given as CASSLDHLSGNTIYF. The DNA sequence is as follows: TGTGCCAGCAGCTTGGACCACCTATCTGGAAACACCATATATTTT.